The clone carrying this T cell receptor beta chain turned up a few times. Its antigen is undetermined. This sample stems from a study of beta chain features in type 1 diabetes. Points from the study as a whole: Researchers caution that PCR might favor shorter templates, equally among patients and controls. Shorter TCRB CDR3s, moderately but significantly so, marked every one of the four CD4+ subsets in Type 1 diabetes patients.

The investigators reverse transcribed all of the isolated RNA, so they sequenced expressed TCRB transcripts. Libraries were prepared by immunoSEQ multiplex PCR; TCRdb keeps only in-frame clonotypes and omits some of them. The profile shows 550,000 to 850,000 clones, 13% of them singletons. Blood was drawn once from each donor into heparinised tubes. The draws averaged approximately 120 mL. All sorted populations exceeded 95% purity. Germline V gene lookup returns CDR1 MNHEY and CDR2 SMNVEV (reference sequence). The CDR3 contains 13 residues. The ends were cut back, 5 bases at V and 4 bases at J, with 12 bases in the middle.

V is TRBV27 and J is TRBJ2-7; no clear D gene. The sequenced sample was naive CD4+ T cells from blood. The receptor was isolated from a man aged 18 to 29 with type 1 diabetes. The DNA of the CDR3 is TGTGCCAGCAGTCTTACAGTTTCTTACGAGCAGTACTTC. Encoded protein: CASSLTVSYEQYF.